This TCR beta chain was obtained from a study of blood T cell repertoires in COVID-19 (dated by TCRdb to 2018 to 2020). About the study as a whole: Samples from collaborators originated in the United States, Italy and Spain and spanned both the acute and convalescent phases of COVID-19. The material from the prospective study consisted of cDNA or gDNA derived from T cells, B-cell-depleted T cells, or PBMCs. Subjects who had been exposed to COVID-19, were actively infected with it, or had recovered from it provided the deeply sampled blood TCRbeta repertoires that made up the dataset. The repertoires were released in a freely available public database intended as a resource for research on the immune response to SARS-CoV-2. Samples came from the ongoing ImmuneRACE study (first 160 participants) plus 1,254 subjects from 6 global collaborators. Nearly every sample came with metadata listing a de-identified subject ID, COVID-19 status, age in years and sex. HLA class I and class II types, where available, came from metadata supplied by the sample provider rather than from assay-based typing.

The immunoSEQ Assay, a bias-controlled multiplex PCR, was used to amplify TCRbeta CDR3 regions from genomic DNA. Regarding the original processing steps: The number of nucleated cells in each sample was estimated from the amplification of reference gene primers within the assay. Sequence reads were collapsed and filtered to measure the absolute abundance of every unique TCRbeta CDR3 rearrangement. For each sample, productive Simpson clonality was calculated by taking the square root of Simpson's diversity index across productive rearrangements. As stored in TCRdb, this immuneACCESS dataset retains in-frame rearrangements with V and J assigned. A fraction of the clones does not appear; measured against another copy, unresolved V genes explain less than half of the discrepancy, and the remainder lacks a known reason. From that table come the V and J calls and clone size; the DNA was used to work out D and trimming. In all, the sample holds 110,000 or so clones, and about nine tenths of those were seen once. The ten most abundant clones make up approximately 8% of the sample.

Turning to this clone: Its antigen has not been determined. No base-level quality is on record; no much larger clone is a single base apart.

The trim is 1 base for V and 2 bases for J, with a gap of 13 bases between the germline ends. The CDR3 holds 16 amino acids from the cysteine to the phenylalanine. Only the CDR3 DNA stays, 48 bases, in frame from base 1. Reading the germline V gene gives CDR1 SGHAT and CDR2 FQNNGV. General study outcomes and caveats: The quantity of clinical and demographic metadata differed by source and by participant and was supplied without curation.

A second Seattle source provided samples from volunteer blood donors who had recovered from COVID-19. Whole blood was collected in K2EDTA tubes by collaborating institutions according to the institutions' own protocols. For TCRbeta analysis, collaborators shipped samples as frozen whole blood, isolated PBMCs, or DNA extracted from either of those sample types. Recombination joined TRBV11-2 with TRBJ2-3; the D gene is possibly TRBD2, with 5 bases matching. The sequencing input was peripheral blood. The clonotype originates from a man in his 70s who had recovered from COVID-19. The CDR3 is CASSLAPGLNTDTQYF. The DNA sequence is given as TGTGCCAGCAGCTTAGCGCCGGGGTTGAACACAGATACGCAGTATTTT.